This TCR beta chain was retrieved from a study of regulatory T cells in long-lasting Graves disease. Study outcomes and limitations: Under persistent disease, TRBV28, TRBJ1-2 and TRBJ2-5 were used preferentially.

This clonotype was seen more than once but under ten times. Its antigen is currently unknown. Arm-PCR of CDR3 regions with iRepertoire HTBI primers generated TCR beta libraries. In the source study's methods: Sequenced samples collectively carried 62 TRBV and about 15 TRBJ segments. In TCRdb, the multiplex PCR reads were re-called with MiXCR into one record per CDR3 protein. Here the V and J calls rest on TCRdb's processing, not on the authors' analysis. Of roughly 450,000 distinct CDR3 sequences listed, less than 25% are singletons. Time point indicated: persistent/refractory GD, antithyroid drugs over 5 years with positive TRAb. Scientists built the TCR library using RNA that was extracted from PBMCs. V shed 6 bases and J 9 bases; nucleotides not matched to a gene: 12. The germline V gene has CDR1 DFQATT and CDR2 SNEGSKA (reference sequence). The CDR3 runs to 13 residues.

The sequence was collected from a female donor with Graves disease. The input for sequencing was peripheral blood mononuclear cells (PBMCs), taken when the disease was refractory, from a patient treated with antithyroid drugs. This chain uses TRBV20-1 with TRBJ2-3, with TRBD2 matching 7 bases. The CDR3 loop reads CSATLAVGATQYF. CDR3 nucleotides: TGCAGTGCAACCCTAGCGGTTGGGGCAACGCAGTATTTT.